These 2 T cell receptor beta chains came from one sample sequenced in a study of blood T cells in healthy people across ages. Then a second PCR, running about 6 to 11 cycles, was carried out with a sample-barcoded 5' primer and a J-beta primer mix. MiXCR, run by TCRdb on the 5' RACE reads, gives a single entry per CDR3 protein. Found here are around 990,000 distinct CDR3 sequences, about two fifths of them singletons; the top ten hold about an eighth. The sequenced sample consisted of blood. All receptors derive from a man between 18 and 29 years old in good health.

The CDR3 DNA reads TGTGCCAGCAGCTCCCCTCAGGGGCCTGGGGCCAACGTCCTGACTTTC. Translation: CASSSPQGPGANVLTF. This chain joins TRBV28 and TRBJ2-6; D is possibly TRBD1 (6 bases). Trimming removed 6 bases at V and 2 bases at J, with 14 bases between. Germline V gene sequence: CDR1 MDHEN, CDR2 SYDVKM. The CDR3 is 16 residues long.

The CDR3 reads CASSLVGREDGYTF. In DNA form, the CDR3 reads TGTGCCAGCAGCTTAGTGGGCAGGGAAGATGGCTACACCTTC. The V and J genes are TRBV7-8 and TRBJ1-2; TRBD1 is a possible D gene (5 bases). The V end was cut by 1 base, the J end by 6 bases, with 12 bases between. CDR3 size: 14 residues. Germline CDR1 and CDR2: SGHVS and FQNEAQ.